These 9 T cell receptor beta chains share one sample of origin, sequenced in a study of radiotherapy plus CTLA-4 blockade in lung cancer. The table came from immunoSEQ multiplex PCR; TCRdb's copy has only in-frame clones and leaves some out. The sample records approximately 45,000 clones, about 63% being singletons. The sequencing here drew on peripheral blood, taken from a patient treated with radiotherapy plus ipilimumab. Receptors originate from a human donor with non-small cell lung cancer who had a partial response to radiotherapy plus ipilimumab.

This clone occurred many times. As DNA, the CDR3 is TGTGCCAGCAGCGGCTCCCCGGGACTAGCGGGAGAGGCTTCGTACAATGAGCAGTTCTTC. Translating gives CASSGSPGLAGEASYNEQFF. The J gene is TRBJ2-1, the V gene TRBV7-6; 14 bases are shared with TRBD2. V trimming: 5 bases; J trimming: 4 bases; junction bases outside the gene matches: 16. The CDR3 contains 20 residues. Germline loops: CDR1 SGHVS, CDR2 FNYEAQ. The variable domain in full, completed from reference TRBV7-6 and TRBJ2-1, reads GAGVSQSPRYKVTKRGQDVALRCDPISGHVSLYWYRQALGQGPEFLTYFNYEAQQDKSGLPNDRFSAERPEGSISTLTIQRTEQRDSAMYRCASSGSPGLAGEASYNEQFFGPGTRLTVL.

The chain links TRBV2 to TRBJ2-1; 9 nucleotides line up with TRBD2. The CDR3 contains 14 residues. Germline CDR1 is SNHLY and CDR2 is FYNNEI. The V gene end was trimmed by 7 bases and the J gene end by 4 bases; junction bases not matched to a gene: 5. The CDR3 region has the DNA TGTGCCAGCACGCGGGAGGGGGCATACAATGAGCAGTTCTTC. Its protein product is CASTREGAYNEQFF.

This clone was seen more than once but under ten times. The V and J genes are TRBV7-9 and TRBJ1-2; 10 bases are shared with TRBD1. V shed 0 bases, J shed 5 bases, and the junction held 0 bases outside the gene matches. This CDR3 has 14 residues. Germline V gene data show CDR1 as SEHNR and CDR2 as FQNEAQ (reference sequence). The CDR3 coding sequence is TGTGCCAGCAGCTTAGCGGGACAGGGGTATGGCTACACCTTC. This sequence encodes CASSLAGQGYGYTF.

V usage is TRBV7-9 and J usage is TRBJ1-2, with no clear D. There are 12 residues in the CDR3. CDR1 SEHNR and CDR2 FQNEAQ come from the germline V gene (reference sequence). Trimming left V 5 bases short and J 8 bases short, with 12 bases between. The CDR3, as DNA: TGTGCCAGCAGCCAAGACACTGGGGGCTACACCTTC. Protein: CASSQDTGGYTF.

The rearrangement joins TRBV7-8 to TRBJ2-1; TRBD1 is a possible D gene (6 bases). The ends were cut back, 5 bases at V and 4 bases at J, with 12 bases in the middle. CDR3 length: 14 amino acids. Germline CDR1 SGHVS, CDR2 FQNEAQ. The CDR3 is CASSQKQGYNEQFF. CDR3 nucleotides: TGTGCCAGCAGCCAAAAACAGGGATACAATGAGCAGTTCTTC.

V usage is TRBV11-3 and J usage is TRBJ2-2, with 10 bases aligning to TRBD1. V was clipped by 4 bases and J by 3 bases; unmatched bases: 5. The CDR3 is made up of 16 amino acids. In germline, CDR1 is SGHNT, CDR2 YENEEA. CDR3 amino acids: CASSSRGTGDTGELFF. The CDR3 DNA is TGTGCCAGCAGCTCAAGAGGGACAGGGGACACCGGGGAGCTGTTTTTT. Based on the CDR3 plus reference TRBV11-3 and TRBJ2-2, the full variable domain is EAGVVQSPRYKIIEKKQPVAFWCNPISGHNTLYWYLQNLGQGPELLIRYENEEAVDDSQLPKDRFSAERLKGVDSTLKIQPAELGDSAVYLCASSSRGTGDTGELFFGEGSRLTVL.

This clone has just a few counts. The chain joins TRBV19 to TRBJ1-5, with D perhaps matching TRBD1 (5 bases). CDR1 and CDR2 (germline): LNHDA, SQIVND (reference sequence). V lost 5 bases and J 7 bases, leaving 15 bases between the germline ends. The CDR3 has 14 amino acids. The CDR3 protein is CASSWLDIEQPQHF. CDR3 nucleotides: TGTGCCAGTAGTTGGTTGGACATAGAACAGCCCCAGCATTTT.

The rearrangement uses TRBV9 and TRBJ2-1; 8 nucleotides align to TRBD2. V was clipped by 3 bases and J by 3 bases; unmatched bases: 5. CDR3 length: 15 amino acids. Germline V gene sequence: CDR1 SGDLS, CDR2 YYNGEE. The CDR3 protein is CASSEGGGSYNEQFF. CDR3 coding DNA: TGTGCCAGCAGCGAGGGCGGGGGGAGCTACAATGAGCAGTTCTTC.

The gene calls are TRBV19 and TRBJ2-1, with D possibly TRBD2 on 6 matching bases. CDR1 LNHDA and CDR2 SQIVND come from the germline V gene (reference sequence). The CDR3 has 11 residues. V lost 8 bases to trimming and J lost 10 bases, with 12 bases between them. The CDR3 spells CASGTPLEQFF. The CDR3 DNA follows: TGTGCCAGTGGGACTCCCTTGGAGCAGTTCTTC.